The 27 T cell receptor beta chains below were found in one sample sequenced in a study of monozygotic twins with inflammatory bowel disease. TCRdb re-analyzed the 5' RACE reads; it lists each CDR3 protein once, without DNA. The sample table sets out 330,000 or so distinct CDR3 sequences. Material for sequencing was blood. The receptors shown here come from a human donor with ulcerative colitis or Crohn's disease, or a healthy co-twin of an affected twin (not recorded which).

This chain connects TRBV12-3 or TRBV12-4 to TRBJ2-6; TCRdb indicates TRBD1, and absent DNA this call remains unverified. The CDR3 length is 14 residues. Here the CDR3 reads CASEWGSGANVLTF.

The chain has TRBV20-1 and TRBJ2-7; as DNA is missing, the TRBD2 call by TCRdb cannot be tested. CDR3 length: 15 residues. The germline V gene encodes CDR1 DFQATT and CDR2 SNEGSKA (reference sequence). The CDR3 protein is CSARDLTQRGYEQYF.

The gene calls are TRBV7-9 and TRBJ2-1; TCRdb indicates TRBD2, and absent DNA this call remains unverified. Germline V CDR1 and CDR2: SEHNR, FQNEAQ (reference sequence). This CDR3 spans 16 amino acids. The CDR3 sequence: CASRPRLAGTYNEQFF.

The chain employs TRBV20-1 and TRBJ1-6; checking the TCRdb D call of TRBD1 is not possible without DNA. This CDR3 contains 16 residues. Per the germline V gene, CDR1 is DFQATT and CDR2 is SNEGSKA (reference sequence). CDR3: CSAGMVQQGEDSPLHF.

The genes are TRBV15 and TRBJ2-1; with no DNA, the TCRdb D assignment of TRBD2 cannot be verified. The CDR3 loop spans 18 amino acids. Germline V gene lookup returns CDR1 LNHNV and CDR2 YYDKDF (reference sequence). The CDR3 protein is CATSRDRVAGGLYNEQFF.

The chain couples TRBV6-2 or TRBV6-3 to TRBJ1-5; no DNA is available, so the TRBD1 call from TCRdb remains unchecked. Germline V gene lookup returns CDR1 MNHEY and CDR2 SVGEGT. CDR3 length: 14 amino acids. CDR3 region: CASSHAPEFQPQHF.

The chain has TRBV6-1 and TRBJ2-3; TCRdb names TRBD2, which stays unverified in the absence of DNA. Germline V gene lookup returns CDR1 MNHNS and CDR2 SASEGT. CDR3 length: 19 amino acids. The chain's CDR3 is CASSEKAGLLAFGTDTQYF.

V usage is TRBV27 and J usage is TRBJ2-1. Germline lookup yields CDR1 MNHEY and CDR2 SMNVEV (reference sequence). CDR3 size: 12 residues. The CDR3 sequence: CASSSFYNEQFF.

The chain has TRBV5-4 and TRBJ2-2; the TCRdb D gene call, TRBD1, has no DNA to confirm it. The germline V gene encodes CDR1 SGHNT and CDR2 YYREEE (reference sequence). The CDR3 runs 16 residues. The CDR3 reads CASSLAGRGHTGELFF.

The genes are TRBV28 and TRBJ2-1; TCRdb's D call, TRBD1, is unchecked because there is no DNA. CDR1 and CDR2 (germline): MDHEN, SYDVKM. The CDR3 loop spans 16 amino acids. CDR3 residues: CASSRERAPGANEQFF.

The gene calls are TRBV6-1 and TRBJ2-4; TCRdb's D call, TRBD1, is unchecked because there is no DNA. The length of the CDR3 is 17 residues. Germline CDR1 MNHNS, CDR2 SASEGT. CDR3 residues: CASSPDHGILAKNIQYF.

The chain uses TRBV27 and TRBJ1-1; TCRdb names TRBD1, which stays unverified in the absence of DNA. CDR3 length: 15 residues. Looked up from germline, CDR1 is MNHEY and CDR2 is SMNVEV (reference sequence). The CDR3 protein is CASRLTGISYTEAFF.

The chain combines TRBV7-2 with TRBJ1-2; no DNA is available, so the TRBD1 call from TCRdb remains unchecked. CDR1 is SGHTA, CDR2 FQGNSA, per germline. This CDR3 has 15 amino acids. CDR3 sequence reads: CASSDRDSSGYGYTF.

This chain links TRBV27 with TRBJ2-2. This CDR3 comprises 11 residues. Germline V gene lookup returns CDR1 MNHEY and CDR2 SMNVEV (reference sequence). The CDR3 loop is CASSRTGELFF.

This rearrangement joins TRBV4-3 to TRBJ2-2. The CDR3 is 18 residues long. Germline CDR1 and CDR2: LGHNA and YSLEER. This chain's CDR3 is CASSRELAGTAITGELFF.

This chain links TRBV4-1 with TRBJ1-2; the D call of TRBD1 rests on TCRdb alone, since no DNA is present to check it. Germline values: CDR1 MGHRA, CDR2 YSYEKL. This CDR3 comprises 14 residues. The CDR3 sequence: CASSQDPGTRGYTF.

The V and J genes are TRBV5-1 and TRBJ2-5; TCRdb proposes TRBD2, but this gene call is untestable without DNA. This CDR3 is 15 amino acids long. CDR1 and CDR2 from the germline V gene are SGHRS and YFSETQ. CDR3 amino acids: CASSSTSREQETQYF.

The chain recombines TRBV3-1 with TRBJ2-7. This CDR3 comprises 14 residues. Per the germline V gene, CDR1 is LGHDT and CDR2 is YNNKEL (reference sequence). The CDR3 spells CASSQDPAVYEQYF.

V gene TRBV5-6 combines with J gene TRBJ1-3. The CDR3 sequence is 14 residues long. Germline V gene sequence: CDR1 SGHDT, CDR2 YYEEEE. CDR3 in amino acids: CASSSMLYGNTIYF.

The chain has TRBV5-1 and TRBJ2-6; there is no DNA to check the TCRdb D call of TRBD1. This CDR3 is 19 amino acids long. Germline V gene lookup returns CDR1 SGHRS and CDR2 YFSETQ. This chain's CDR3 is CASSPDGTELNSGANVLTF.

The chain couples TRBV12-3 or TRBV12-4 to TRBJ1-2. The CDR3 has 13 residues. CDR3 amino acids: CASSLGSLYGYTF.

CDR3 in amino acids: CSARRVSGGVTDTQYF. The chain carries TRBV20-1 and TRBJ2-3; with no DNA, the TCRdb D assignment of TRBD2 cannot be verified. The length of the CDR3 is 16 residues. Germline loops: CDR1 DFQATT, CDR2 SNEGSKA (reference sequence).

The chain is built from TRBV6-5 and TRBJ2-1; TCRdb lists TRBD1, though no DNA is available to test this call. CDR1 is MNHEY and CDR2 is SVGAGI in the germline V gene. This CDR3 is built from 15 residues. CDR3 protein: CASSYSGTPYNEQFF.

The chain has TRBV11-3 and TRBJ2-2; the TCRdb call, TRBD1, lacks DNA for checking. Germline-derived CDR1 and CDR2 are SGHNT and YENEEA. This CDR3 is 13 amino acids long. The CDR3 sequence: CASSSGQAGELFF.

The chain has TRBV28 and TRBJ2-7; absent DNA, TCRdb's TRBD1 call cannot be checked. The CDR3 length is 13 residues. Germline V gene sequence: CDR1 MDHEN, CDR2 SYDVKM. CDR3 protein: CASSFNPGQSQYF.

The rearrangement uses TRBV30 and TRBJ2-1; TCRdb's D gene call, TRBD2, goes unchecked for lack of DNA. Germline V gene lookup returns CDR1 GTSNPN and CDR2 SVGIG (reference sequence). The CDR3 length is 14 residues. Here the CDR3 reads CAWRWAGGYNEQFF.

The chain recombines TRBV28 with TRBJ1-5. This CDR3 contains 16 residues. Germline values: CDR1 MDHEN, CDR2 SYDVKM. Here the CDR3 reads CASTLTRTPSNQPQHF.